These T cell receptor beta chains were read from a single sample in a study of tumor and adjacent non-tumor tissue in lung cancer. MiXCR, applied by TCRdb to the multiplex PCR reads, yields one record per CDR3 protein. The sample lists under 150,000 distinct CDR3 sequences; 66% were seen once. The sequenced sample consisted of lung tumor tissue. These receptors originate from a man aged 55 to 70 with small cell lung cancer. The conserved cysteine and the conserved F or W are not part of the CDR3 here. Fields, in order: V gene, J gene, clone size, CDR3 protein. Expanded clones get a size class; other rows say once, few or many, or leave the size out.

V gene: TRBV11-2
J gene: TRBJ2-1
clone size: NA
CDR3 protein: DSSPNERVYVYNEQF

V gene: TRBV6-6
J gene: TRBJ2-5
clone size: NA
CDR3 protein: VSRTSGVKGETQY

V gene: TRBV12-3/TRBV12-4
J gene: TRBJ1-5
clone size: NA
CDR3 protein: ASSFSRGNRPQH

V gene: TRBV6-5
J gene: TRBJ1-1
clone size: NA
CDR3 protein: ASSLIGGTEAI

V gene: TRBV7-3
J gene: TRBJ2-7
clone size: NA
CDR3 protein: ASSLMGGQHYEQH

V gene: TRBV6-1
J gene: TRBJ1-5
clone size: NA
CDR3 protein: ASSEVIWPDQLQH

V gene: TRBV6-5
J gene: TRBJ1-2
clone size: many
CDR3 protein: ASTPVTGTGNYGYT

V gene: TRBV6-6
J gene: TRBJ2-5
clone size: few
CDR3 protein: ASVGDTQETQY

V gene: TRBV11-3
J gene: TRBJ1-6
clone size: NA
CDR3 protein: ASSQHQDRVSTRTNSPLN

V gene: TRBV20-1
J gene: TRBJ2-3
clone size: NA
CDR3 protein: SAETRSTDTHY

V gene: TRBV6-5
J gene: TRBJ2-7
clone size: few
CDR3 protein: ASSVARGRFTEQY

V gene: TRBV11-2
J gene: TRBJ2-2
clone size: few
CDR3 protein: ASSLVRGLVGVGMF

V gene: TRBV12-3/TRBV12-4
J gene: TRBJ2-1
clone size: few
CDR3 protein: ASSPLAISYNERF

V gene: TRBV11-2
J gene: TRBJ2-7
clone size: few
CDR3 protein: ASGLAGTGGYEQY

V gene: TRBV11-2
J gene: TRBJ2-3
clone size: NA
CDR3 protein: ASSSTLAGGADKQY

V gene: TRBV24-1
J gene: TRBJ1-5
clone size: NA
CDR3 protein: VTSRAGGTQPQH

V gene: TRBV4-2
J gene: TRBJ1-3
clone size: NA
CDR3 protein: ASSQDLGKTGNTIY

V gene: TRBV6-5
J gene: TRBJ2-7
clone size: NA
CDR3 protein: ANSYGERGYEQY

V gene: TRBV6-2/TRBV6-3
J gene: TRBJ1-1
clone size: NA
CDR3 protein: ASSYAGQGTNTEAF

V gene: TRBV12-3/TRBV12-4
J gene: TRBJ2-2
clone size: NA
CDR3 protein: ASSNETEHPGKLF

V gene: TRBV20-1
J gene: TRBJ2-1
clone size: NA
CDR3 protein: SARDPKPASYDEQF

V gene: TRBV29-1
J gene: TRBJ2-3
clone size: many
CDR3 protein: SVLKDSSSTDTQY

V gene: TRBV28
J gene: TRBJ2-7
clone size: NA
CDR3 protein: ASSQGTVRTYEQY

V gene: TRBV12-3/TRBV12-4
J gene: TRBJ1-1
clone size: NA
CDR3 protein: ASSLAENIEAS

V gene: TRBV7-3
J gene: TRBJ2-1
clone size: NA
CDR3 protein: ASSLTRLAGGGNEQF

V gene: TRBV11-3
J gene: TRBJ2-7
clone size: NA
CDR3 protein: AGSTNRGPSYEQY

V gene: TRBV11-2
J gene: TRBJ1-4
clone size: NA
CDR3 protein: ASSPNLRGRMRIKEANEKVF

V gene: TRBV11-2
J gene: TRBJ2-2
clone size: NA
CDR3 protein: ASSLARETRELF

V gene: TRBV20-1
J gene: TRBJ2-1
clone size: NA
CDR3 protein: SLFSQTNEQF

V gene: TRBV11-3
J gene: TRBJ2-1
clone size: NA
CDR3 protein: GNSLLGYEQF

V gene: TRBV6-1
J gene: TRBJ2-1
clone size: few
CDR3 protein: ASKEVGGVYNEQF

V gene: TRBV10-3
J gene: TRBJ1-1
clone size: NA
CDR3 protein: AIRGSTLNTEAF

V gene: TRBV10-3
J gene: TRBJ2-3
clone size: NA
CDR3 protein: DIKRADTQY

V gene: TRBV29-1
J gene: TRBJ2-7
clone size: many
CDR3 protein: SVAANYEQY

V gene: TRBV6-1
J gene: TRBJ2-5
clone size: few
CDR3 protein: ASSDYPDPEETQY

V gene: TRBV12-3/TRBV12-4
J gene: TRBJ1-2
clone size: few
CDR3 protein: ASSLGQYYDYT